This T cell receptor (beta chain) came from a study of regulatory T cells in long-lasting Graves disease. Study-level information: Duration of antithyroid drug therapy among newly diagnosed Graves' patients was under 3 months.

The time point: newly diagnosed GD, antithyroid drugs for less than 3 months. Isolated PBMC RNA provided the starting material for the TCR library. CDR1 and CDR2 (germline): KGHDR, SFDVKD. V lost 3 bases, J lost 3 bases, and 20 bases lay in between. The CDR3 covers 18 residues. The TCR beta library used iRepertoire HTBI primers with Arm-PCR amplification of CDR3. TCRdb reanalysed the multiplex PCR reads using MiXCR and keeps one entry per CDR3 protein. The sample contains about 200,000 distinct CDR3 sequences, about 16% of which appear only once. This clonotype was detected ten times or more. The specimen was peripheral blood mononuclear cells (PBMCs), collected at new diagnosis, from a patient treated with antithyroid drugs. This TCR was sampled from a female donor with Graves disease. This chain uses TRBV24-1 with TRBJ2-1; TRBD1 is a possible D gene (6 bases). The CDR3 protein is CATSDADSSRSLYNEQFF. In DNA, the CDR3 is TGTGCCACCAGTGATGCGGACAGTTCACGAAGCCTCTACAATGAGCAGTTCTTC.